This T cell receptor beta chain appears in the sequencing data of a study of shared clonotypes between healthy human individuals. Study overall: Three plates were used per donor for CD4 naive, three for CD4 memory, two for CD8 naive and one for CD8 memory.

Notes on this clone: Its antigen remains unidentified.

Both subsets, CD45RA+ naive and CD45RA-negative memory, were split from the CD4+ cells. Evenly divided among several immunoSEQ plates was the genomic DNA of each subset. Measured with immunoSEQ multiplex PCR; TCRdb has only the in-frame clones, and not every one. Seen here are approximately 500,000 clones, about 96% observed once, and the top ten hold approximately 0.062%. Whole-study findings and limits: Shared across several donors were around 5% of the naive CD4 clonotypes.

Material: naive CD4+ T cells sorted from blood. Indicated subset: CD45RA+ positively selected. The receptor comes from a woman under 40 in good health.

In nucleotides, the CDR3 is TGTGCCAGCAGCCCTCGAACAGCGGTATCGGAGACCCAGTACTTC. Encoded protein: CASSPRTAVSETQYF. The chain is built from TRBV9 and TRBJ2-5; tentatively, D is TRBD2 (5 bases). The V and J ends lost 4 bases and 5 bases respectively, with 18 bases between them. The germline V gene has CDR1 SGDLS and CDR2 YYNGEE. This CDR3 is built from 15 residues.